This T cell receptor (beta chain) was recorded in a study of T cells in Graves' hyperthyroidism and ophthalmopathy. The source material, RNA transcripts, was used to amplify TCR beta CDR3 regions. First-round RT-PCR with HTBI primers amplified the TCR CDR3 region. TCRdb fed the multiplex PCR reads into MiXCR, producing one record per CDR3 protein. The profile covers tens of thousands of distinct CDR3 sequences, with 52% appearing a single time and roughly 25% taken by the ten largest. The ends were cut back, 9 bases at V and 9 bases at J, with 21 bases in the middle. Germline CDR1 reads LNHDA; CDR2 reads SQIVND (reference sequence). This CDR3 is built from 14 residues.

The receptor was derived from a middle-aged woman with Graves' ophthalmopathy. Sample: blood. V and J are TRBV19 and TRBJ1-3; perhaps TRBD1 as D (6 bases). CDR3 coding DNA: TGTGCCAGCAGCGGACCTGCTTGGGGGGCCACCATATATTTT. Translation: CASSGPAWGATIYF.